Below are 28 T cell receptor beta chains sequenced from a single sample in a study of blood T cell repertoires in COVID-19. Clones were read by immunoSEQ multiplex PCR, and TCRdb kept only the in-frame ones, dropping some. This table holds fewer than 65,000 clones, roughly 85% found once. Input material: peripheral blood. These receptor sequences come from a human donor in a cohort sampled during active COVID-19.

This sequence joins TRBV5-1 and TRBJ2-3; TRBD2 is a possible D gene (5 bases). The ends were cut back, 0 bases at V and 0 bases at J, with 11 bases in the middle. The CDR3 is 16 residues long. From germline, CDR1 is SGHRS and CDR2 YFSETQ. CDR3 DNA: TGCGCCAGCAGCTTGGTCCGGCGGACTAGCACAGATACGCAGTATTTT. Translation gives CASSLVRRTSTDTQYF.

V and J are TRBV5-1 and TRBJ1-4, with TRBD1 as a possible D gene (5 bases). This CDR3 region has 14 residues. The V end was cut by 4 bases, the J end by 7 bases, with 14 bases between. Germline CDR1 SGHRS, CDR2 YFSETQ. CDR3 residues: CASSTRGQGEKLFF. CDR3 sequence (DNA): TGCGCCAGCAGCACACGTGGACAAGGTGAAAAACTGTTTTTT.

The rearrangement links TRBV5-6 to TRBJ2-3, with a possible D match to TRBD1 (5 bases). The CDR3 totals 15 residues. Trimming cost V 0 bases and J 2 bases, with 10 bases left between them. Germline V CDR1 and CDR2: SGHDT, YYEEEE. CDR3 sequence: CASSLVGALTDTQYF. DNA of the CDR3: TGTGCCAGCAGCTTGGTTGGGGCCCTCACAGATACGCAGTATTTT.

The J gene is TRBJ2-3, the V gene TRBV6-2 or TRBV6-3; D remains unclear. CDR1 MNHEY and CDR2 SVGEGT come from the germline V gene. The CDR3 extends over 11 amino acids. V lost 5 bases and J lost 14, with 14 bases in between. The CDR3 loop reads CASSTTMGSYF. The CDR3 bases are TGTGCCAGCAGTACGACCATGGGCTCGTATTTT.

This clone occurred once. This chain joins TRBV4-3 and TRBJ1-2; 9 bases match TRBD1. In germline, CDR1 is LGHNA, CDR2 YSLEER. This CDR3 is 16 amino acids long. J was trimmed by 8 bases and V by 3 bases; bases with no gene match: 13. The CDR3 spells CASSHGTGRLERGYTF. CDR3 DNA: TGCGCCAGCAGCCACGGGACAGGGAGATTGGAGAGGGGCTACACCTTC.

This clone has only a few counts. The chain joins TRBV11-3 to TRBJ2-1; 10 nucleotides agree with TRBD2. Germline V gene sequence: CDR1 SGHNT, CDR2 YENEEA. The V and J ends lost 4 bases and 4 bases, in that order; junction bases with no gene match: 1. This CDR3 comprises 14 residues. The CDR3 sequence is CASSSGLAYNEQFF. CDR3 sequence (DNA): TGTGCCAGCAGCTCGGGACTAGCGTACAATGAGCAGTTCTTC.

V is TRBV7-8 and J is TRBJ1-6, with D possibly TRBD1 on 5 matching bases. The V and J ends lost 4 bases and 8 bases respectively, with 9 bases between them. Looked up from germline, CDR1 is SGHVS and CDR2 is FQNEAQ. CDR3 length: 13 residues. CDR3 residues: CASSSRRDSPLHF. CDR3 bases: TGTGCCAGCAGCTCCCGCAGGGATTCACCCCTCCACTTT.

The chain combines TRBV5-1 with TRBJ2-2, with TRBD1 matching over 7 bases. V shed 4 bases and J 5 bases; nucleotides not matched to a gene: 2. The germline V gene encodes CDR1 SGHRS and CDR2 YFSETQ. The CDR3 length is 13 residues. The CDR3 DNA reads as TGCGCCAGCAGCCCACAGGGGACCGGGGAGCTGTTTTTT. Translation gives CASSPQGTGELFF.

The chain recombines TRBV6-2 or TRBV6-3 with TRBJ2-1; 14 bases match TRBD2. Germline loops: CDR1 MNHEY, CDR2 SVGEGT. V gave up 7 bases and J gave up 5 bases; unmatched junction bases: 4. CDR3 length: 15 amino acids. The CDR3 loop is CASTPGLAGDNEQFF. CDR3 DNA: TGTGCCAGCACCCCGGGACTAGCGGGGGACAATGAGCAGTTCTTC.

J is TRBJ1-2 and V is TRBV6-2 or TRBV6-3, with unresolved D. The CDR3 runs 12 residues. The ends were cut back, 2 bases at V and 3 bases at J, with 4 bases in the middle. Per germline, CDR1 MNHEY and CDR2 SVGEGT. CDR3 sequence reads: CASSYTDYGYTF. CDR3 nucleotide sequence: TGTGCCAGCAGTTACACGGACTATGGCTACACCTTC.

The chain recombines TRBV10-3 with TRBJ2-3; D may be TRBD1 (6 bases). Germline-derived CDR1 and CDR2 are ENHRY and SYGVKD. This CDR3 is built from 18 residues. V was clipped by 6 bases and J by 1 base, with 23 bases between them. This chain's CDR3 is CAISPNRLEGGGTDTQYF. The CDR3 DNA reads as TGTGCCATCAGCCCTAACCGACTTGAAGGGGGTGGCACAGATACGCAGTATTTT.

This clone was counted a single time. CDR3 region: CASSMLTGLVNDEQFF. The CDR3 DNA reads as TGTGCCAGCAGTATGCTCACGGGACTAGTAAACGATGAGCAGTTCTTC. This rearrangement joins TRBV2 to TRBJ2-1, with TRBD2 matching over 8 bases. Germline V gene lookup returns CDR1 SNHLY and CDR2 FYNNEI. CDR3 length equals 16 residues. V gave up 5 bases and J gave up 8 bases; unmatched junction bases: 14. Looking up the rest from reference TRBV2 and TRBJ2-1 gives the full variable domain: EPEVTQTPSHQVTQMGQEVILRCVPISNHLYFYWYRQILGQKVEFLVSFYNNEISEKSEIFDDQFSVERPDGSNFTLKIRSTKLEDSAMYFCASSMLTGLVNDEQFFGPGTRLTVL.

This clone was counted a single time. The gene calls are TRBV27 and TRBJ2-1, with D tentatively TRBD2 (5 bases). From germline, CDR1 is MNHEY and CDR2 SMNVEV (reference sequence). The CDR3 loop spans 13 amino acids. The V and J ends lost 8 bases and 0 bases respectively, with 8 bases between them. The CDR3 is CASRGASYNEQFF. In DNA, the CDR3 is TGTGCCAGCCGGGGAGCCTCCTACAATGAGCAGTTCTTC.

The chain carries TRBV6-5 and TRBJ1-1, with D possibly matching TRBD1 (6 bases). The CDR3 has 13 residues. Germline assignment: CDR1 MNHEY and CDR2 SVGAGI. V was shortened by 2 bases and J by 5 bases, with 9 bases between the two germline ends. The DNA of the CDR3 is TGTGCCAGCAGTTACACCGACAGGACTGAAGCTTTCTTT. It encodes CASSYTDRTEAFF.

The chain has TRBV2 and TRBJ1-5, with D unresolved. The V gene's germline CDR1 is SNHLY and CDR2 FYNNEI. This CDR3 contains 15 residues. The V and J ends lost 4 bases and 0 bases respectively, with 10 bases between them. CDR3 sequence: CASSVTAYSNQPQHF. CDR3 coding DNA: TGTGCCAGCAGTGTTACAGCTTATAGCAATCAGCCCCAGCATTTT.

This CDR3 is CASSAGFLVWSNQPQHF. As DNA, the CDR3 is TGTGCCAGCAGTGCCGGGTTTTTGGTATGGAGCAATCAGCCCCAGCATTTT. This chain joins TRBV6-1 and TRBJ1-5; D remains unclear. Looked up from germline, CDR1 is MNHNS and CDR2 is SASEGT. V lost 4 bases, J lost 1 base, and 17 bases lay in between. The CDR3 length is 17 residues.

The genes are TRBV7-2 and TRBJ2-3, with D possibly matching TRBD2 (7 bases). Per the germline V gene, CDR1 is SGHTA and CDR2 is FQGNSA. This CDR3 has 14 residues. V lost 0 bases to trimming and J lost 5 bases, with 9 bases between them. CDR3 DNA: TGTGCCAGCAGCTTAGCGGGGGGGCAAGATACGCAGTATTTT. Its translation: CASSLAGGQDTQYF. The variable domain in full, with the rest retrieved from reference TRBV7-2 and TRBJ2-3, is GAGVSQSPSNKVTEKGKDVELRCDPISGHTALYWYRQSLGQGLEFLIYFQGNSAPDKSGLPSDRFSAERTGGSVSTLTIQRTQQEDSAVYLCASSLAGGQDTQYFGPGTRLTVL.

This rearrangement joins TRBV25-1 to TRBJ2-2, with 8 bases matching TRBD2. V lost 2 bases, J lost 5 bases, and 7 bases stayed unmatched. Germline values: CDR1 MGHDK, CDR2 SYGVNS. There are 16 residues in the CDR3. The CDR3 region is CASSEGLAGPTGELFF. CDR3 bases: TGTGCCAGCAGTGAAGGCCTAGCGGGCCCTACCGGGGAGCTGTTTTTT.

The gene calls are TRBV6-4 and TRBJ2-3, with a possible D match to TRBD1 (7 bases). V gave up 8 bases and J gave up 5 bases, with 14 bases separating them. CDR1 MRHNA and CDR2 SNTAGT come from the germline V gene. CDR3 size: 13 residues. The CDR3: CASATGEVDTQYF. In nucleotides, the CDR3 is TGTGCCAGCGCTACAGGGGAGGTAGATACGCAGTATTTT.

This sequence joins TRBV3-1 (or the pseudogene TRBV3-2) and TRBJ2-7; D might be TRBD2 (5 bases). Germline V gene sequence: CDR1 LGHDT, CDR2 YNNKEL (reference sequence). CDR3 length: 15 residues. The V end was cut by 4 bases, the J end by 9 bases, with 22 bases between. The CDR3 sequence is CASSPRGTEYERQYF. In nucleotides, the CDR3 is TGTGCCAGCAGCCCTCGGGGTACCGAATACGAGCGGCAGTACTTC.

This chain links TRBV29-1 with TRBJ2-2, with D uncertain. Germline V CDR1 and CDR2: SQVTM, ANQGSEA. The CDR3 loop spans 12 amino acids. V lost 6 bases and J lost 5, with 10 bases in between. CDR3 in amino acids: CSVRPATGELFF. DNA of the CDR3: TGCAGCGTCCGCCCCGCGACCGGGGAGCTGTTTTTT.

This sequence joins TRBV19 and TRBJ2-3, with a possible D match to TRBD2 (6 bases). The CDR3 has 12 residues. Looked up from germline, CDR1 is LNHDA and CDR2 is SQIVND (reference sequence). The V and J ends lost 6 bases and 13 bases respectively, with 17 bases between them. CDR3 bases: TGTGCCAGTAGAACCGGAGGGGCGCCGGAGTATTTT. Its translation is CASRTGGAPEYF.

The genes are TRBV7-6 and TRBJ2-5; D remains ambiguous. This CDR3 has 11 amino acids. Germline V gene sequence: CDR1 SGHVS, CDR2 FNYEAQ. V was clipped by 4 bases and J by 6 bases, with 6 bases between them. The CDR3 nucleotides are TGTGCCAGCAGCTCTACTAAGACCCAGTACTTC. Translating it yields CASSSTKTQYF. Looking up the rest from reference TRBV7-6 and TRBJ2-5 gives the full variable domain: GAGVSQSPRYKVTKRGQDVALRCDPISGHVSLYWYRQALGQGPEFLTYFNYEAQQDKSGLPNDRFSAERPEGSISTLTIQRTEQRDSAMYRCASSSTKTQYFGPGTRLLVL.

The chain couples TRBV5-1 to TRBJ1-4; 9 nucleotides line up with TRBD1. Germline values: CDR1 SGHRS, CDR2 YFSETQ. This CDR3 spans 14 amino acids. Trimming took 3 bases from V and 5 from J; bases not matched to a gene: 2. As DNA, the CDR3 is TGCGCCAGCAGCTCGGGACAGGGAAATGAAAAACTGTTTTTT. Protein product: CASSSGQGNEKLFF.

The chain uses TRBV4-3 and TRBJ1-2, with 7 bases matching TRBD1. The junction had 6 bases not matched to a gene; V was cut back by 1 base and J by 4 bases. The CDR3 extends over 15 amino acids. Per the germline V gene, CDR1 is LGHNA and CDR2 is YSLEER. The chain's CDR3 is CASSQARGQFYGYTF. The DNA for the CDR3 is TGCGCCAGCAGCCAAGCTCGGGGACAGTTCTATGGCTACACCTTC.

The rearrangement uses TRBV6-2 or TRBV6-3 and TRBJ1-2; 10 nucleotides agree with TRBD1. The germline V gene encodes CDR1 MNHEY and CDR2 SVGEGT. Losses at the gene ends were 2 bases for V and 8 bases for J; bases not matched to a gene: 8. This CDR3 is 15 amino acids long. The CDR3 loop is CASSYPTDRGGGYTF. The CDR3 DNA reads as TGTGCCAGCAGTTACCCGACGGACAGGGGGGGAGGCTACACCTTC.

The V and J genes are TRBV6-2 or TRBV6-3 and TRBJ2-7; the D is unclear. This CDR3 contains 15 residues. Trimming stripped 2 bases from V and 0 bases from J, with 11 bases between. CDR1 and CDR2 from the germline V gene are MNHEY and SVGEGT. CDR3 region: CASSYLAAFSYEQYF. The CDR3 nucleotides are TGTGCCAGCAGTTACCTCGCGGCGTTCTCCTACGAGCAGTACTTC.

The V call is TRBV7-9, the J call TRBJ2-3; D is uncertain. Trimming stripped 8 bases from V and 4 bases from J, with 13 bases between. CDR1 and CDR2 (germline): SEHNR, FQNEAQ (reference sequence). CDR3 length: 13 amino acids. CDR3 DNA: TGTGCCAGCGGTGGGCAGGCTGCAGATACGCAGTATTTT. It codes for CASGGQAADTQYF.